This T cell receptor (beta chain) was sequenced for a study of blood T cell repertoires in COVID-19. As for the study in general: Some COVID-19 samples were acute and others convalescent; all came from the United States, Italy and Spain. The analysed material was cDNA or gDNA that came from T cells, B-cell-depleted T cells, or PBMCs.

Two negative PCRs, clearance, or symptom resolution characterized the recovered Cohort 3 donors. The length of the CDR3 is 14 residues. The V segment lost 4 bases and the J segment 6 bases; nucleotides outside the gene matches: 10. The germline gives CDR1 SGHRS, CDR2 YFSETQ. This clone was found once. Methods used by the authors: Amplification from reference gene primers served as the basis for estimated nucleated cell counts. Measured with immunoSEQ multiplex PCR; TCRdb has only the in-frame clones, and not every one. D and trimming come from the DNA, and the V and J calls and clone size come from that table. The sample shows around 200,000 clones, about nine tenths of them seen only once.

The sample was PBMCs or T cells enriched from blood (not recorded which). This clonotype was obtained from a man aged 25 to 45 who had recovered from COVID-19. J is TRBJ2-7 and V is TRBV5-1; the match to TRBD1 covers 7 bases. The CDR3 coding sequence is TGCGCCAGCAGCCCCGGACAGGCTTCGGGCGAGCAGTACTTC. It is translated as CASSPGQASGEQYF.